The clone carrying this TCR beta chain was counted a few times. Its specificity is not known. For the second PCR, which ran for about 7 to 11 cycles, a sample-barcoded 5' primer and a J-beta primer mix were used. TCRdb redid the calling of the 5' RACE reads with MiXCR, one entry per CDR3 protein. This sample has roughly 1.4 million distinct CDR3 sequences, with 45% to 70% found just once. The total RNA that was extracted per sample amounted to at least 5 micrograms. CDR3 size: 13 residues. The sample originates from a study of blood T cells in healthy people across ages. Whole-study results and caveats: CMV infection status of these donors was not known. Without sorted subsets, naive and antigen-experienced compartments could not be conclusively compared.

The specimen sequenced was blood. This chain joins TRBV12-3 or TRBV12-4 and TRBJ2-7; D may be TRBD1 (6 bases). The last part of the DNA fits TRBJ2-1 better; the J call may be wrong. The TCR sequence derives from a man aged 18 to 29 in good health. The CDR3 DNA reads TGTGCCAGCAGTTTAGGGAACAGGGTGAAGCAGTTCTTC. Amino acids: CASSLGNRVKQFF.